This passage covers 6 T cell receptor beta chains from one sample sequenced in a study of blood T cell repertoires in COVID-19. Sequencing was performed with immunoSEQ multiplex PCR; in TCRdb, only in-frame clones are kept and a portion is missing. This table holds tens of thousands of clones, roughly 86% found once. The sequencing sample was made of peripheral blood. These receptors were collected from a woman between 50 and 59 years old with acute or convalescent COVID-19.

The chain has TRBV3-1 (or the pseudogene TRBV3-2) and TRBJ1-2; D is unresolved. Trimming removed 7 bases at V and 2 bases at J, with 14 bases between. In germline, CDR1 is LGHDT, CDR2 YNNKEL (reference sequence). This CDR3 is 14 amino acids long. The CDR3 sequence is CASTPLGGNYGYTF. In DNA form, the CDR3 reads TGTGCCAGCACCCCTTTGGGCGGGAACTATGGCTACACCTTC.

This sequence joins TRBV2 and TRBJ1-5, with a tentative D call TRBD1 (6 bases). The CDR3 extends over 13 amino acids. The V end lost 3 bases, the J end lost 7 bases, and 10 bases lay between the germline ends. The germline V gene encodes CDR1 SNHLY and CDR2 FYNNEI. CDR3 residues: CASSEGAEQPQHF. The CDR3 nucleotides read TGTGCCAGCAGTGAGGGGGCCGAACAGCCCCAGCATTTT.

This clone was observed once. The CDR3, as DNA: TGCGCCAGCACTTCGGGACAGGGGGCCTACACTGAAGCTTTCTTT. It is translated as CASTSGQGAYTEAFF. The V gene is TRBV5-1, the J gene TRBJ1-1; the match to TRBD1 covers 12 bases. Germline V CDR1 and CDR2: SGHRS, YFSETQ. CDR3 length equals 15 residues. V dropped 6 bases and J dropped 3; count of bases not matched to a gene: 6.

CDR3 sequence reads: CASSQSLAGGSSYEQYF. The CDR3 DNA reads as TGTGCCAGCAGCCAATCGCTAGCGGGAGGGAGTTCCTACGAGCAGTACTTC. The chain employs TRBV3-1 (or the pseudogene TRBV3-2) and TRBJ2-7; 12 bases are a match to TRBD2. The CDR3 consists of 17 residues. J gave up 1 base and V 2 bases, and 6 bases lay outside the gene matches. Germline V gives CDR1 LGHDT, CDR2 YNNKEL (reference sequence).

This clone was observed once. In nucleotides, the CDR3 is TGCGCCAGCAGCCAAGAGTTAGGGGACTATGGCTACACCTTC. Its protein product is CASSQELGDYGYTF. This chain connects TRBV4-3 to TRBJ1-2; TRBD1 might be the D (5 bases). From germline, CDR1 is LGHNA and CDR2 YSLEER. The CDR3 totals 14 residues. The V and J ends lost 0 bases and 3 bases respectively, with 8 bases between them.

The J gene is TRBJ1-4, the V gene TRBV4-1; a weak D match, TRBD1 (6 bases). Per germline, CDR1 MGHRA and CDR2 YSYEKL. With 0 bases removed from V and 7 bases from J, the gap between germline ends came to 9 bases. CDR3 length: 14 amino acids. CDR3 amino acids: CASSQDRGIEKLFF. The CDR3 DNA reads as TGCGCCAGCAGCCAAGACAGGGGAATTGAAAAACTGTTTTTT.